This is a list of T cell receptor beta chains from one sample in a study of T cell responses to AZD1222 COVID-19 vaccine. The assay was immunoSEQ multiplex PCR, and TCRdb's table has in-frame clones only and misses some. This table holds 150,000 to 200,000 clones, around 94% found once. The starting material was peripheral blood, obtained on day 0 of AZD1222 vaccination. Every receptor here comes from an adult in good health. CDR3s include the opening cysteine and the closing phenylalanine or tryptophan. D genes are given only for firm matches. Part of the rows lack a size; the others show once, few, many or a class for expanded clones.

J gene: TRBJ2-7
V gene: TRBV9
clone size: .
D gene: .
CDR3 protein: CASSVAPGPSYEQYF
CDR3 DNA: TGTGCCAGCAGCGTGGCCCCGGGACCCTCCTACGAGCAGTACTTC

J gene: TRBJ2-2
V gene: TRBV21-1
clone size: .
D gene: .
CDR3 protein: CASSKVGGELFF
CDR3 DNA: TGTGCCAGCAGCAAAGTTGGCGGGGAGCTGTTTTTT

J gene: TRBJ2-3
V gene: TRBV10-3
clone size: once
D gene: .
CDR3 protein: CAISGTDTQYF
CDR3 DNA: TGTGCCATCAGTGGTACAGATACGCAGTATTTT

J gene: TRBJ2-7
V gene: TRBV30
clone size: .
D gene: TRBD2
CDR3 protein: CAWREVGGRYEQYF
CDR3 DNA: TGTGCCTGGAGAGAGGTGGGGGGGAGATACGAGCAGTACTTC

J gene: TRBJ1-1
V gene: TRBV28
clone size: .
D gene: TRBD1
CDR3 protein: CASPGQGLNTEAFF
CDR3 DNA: TGTGCCAGCCCGGGACAGGGGCTGAACACTGAAGCTTTCTTT

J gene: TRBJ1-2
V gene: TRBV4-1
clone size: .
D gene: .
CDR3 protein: CASSQAPRRLEGYGYTF
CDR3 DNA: TGCGCCAGCAGCCAAGCCCCTCGGCGCCTAGAGGGCTATGGCTACACCTTC

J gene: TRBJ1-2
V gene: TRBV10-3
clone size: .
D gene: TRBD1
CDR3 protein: CAISEDRAYGYTF
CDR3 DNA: TGTGCCATCAGTGAGGACAGGGCCTATGGCTACACCTTC

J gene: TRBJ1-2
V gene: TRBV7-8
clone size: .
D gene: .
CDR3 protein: CASSPSGVGGYTF
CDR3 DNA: TGTGCCAGCAGCCCGTCAGGTGTGGGTGGCTACACCTTC

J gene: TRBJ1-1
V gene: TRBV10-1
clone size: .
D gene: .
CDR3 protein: CASSESGVGGTEAFF
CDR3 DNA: TGCGCCAGCAGTGAGTCCGGGGTCGGTGGCACTGAAGCTTTCTTT

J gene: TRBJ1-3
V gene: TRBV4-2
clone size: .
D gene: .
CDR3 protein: CASSRDRFGSGNTIYF
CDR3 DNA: TGTGCCAGCAGCCGTGACAGGTTTGGCTCTGGAAACACCATATATTTT

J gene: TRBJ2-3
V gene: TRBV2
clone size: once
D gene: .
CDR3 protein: CASSEAGGGSTDTQYF
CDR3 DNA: TGTGCCAGCAGTGAAGCGGGAGGCGGTAGCACAGATACGCAGTATTTT

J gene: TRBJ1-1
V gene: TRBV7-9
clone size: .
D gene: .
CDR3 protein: CASTQDTLNTEAFF
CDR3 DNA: TGTGCCAGCACCCAAGACACACTGAACACTGAAGCTTTCTTT

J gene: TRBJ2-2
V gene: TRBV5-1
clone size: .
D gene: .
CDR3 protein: CASSFVGPNTGELFF
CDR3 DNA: TGCGCCAGCAGCTTTGTAGGGCCGAACACCGGGGAGCTGTTTTTT

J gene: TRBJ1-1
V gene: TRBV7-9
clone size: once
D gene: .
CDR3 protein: CASKGETEQNTEAFF
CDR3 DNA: TGTGCCAGCAAAGGGGAGACAGAACAAAACACTGAAGCTTTCTTT

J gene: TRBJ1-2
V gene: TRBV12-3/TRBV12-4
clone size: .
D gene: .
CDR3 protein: CASSLNYGYTF
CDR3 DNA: TGTGCCAGCAGCTTAAACTATGGCTACACCTTC

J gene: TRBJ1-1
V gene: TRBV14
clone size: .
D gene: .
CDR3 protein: CASSPLRGGERDTEAFF
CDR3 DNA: TGTGCCAGCAGCCCCCTTCGGGGGGGAGAGAGGGACACTGAAGCTTTCTTT

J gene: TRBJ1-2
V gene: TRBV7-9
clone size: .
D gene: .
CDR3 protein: CASGEIATGGYTF
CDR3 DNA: TGTGCCAGCGGAGAGATTGCCACGGGAGGCTACACCTTC

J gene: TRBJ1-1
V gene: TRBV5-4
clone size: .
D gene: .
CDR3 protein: CASSSYSLNTEAFF
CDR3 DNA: TGTGCCAGCAGCTCCTACAGTTTGAACACTGAAGCTTTCTTT

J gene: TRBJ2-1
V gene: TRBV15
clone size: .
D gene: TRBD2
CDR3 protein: CATSRDSSLAGGYNEQFF
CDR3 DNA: TGTGCCACCAGCAGAGATTCGTCTCTAGCGGGGGGCTACAATGAGCAGTTCTTC

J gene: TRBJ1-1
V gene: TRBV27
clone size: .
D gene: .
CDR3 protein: CASSWQGTTEAFF
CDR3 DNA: TGTGCCAGCAGTTGGCAGGGGACGACTGAAGCTTTCTTT

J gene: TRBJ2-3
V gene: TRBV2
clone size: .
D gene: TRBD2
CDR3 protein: CASSEEAGVGRDTQYF
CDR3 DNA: TGTGCCAGCAGTGAAGAAGCGGGAGTAGGTAGGGATACGCAGTATTTT

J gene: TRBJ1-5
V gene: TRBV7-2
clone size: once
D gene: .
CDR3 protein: CASSLSGNQPQHF
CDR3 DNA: TGTGCCAGCAGCTTATCGGGGAATCAGCCCCAGCATTTT

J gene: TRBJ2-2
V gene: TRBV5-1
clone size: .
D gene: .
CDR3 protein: CASLDGNTGELFF
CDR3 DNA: TGCGCCAGTTTGGACGGGAACACCGGGGAGCTGTTTTTT

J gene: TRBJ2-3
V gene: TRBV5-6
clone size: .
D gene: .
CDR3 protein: CASSRRGWTDTQYF
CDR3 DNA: TGTGCCAGCTCCCGGAGAGGGTGGACAGATACGCAGTATTTT

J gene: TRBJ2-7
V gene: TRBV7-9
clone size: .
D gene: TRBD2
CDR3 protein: CASSLSGGLLSYEQYF
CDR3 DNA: TGTGCCAGCAGCTTATCGGGAGGGCTACTTTCCTACGAGCAGTACTTC

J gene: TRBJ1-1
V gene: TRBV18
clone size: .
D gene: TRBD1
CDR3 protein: CASSQGADTEAFF
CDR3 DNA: TGTGCCAGCTCACAGGGGGCCGACACTGAAGCTTTCTTT

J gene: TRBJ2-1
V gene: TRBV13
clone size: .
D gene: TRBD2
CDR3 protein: CASSLERGLAGQEQFF
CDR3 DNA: TGTGCCAGCAGCTTAGAACGGGGACTAGCGGGACAAGAGCAGTTCTTC